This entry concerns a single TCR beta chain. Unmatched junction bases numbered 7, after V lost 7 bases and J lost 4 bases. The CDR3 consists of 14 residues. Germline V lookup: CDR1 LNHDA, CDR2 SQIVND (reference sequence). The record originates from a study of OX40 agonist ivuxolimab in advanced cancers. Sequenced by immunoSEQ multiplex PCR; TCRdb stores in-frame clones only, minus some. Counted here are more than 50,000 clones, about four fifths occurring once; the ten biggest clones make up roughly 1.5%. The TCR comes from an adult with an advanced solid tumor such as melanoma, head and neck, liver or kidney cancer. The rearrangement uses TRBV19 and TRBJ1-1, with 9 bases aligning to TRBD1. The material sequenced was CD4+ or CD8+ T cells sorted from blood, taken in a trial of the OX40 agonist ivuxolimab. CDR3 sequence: CASITGTGSTEAFF. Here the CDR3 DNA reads TGTGCCAGTATCACCGGGACAGGGTCCACTGAAGCTTTCTTT.